Each of the 4 T cell receptor beta chains below was sequenced from the same sample in a study of metastatic and nonmetastatic thyroid tumors. TCRdb re-analyzed the PCR reads through MiXCR. The sample records about 38,000 clones, around half being singletons. Every patient was untreated before thyroid surgery. Sequenced input: tumor tissue. All receptors come from a male donor with papillary thyroid cancer or a benign thyroid nodule (not recorded which). Some clones in this sample may be carry-over from other donors' samples.

The chain's CDR3 is CASSQDTPTDTQYF. The CDR3 region has the DNA TGTGCCAGCAGCCAAGATACCCCGACAGATACGCAGTATTTT. This rearrangement joins TRBV3-1 to TRBJ2-3; D is uncertain. Trimming cost V 0 bases and J 3 bases, with 7 bases left between them. This CDR3 spans 14 amino acids. CDR1 and CDR2 (germline): LGHDT, YNNKEL (reference sequence).

CDR3 residues: CASSGGTSGGASSYEQYF. CDR3 bases: TGTGCCAGCTCAGGAGGGACTAGCGGGGGAGCATCATCCTACGAGCAGTACTTC. The chain carries TRBV18 and TRBJ2-7; 14 positions agree with TRBD2. The junction had 10 bases not matched to a gene; V was cut back by 5 bases and J by 1 base. CDR1 is KGHSH, CDR2 LQKENI, per germline. The CDR3 is made up of 18 amino acids.

The chain links TRBV6-1 to TRBJ2-1; 10 positions match TRBD2. The germline V gene encodes CDR1 MNHNS and CDR2 SASEGT. This CDR3 contains 15 residues. Losses at the gene ends were 2 bases for V and 6 bases for J; bases not matched to a gene: 4. The chain's CDR3 is CASSESSSGSNEQFF. The DNA for the CDR3 is TGTGCCAGCAGTGAATCGTCTAGCGGGAGCAATGAGCAGTTCTTC.

This clone is categorized as medium-sized. The genes are TRBV6-1 and TRBJ2-3, with 7 bases that match TRBD2. The CDR3 has 16 amino acids. The V gene end was trimmed by 7 bases and the J gene end by 4 bases; junction bases not matched to a gene: 14. CDR1 and CDR2 from the germline V gene are MNHNS and SASEGT. CDR3 sequence: CASKPLLGRDADTQYF. DNA of the CDR3: TGTGCCAGCAAACCCCTTTTAGGGAGGGACGCAGATACGCAGTATTTT.